The TCR beta chain described here comes from a study of T cell changes during pregnancy in multiple sclerosis (dated by TCRdb to the late 2010s). Background on the whole study: The study examined how the T cell repertoire changed over the course of pregnancy in women with multiple sclerosis.

Libraries were made using the immunoSEQ multiplex PCR assay. This immuneACCESS table, as held by TCRdb, lists in-frame sequences with V and J called but not all clones. Of the missing ones, under half trace to an unresolved V gene in checked studies; the others have no known cause. This sample is represented by tens of thousands of clones; about 96% of them were singletons. Under 2.5% of the sample is held by the ten biggest clonotypes. The junction shows trimming of 3 bases on V and 0 bases on J, and the gene matches do not reach 10 bases of it. The CDR3 contains 18 residues, cysteine and phenylalanine counted. Only the CDR3 DNA stays, 54 bases, in frame from base 1. Looking up the germline V gene yields CDR1 SGDLS and CDR2 YYNGEE. Regarding this clone: The specificity of this receptor is unknown. Base qualities are not provided; no much larger clone lies one nucleotide away.

The receptor chain draws on TRBV9 and TRBJ2-1, with TRBD2 identical over 9 junction bases. The TCR sequence derives from a female donor with multiple sclerosis, enrolled in a pregnancy study. Material: CD8+ T cells from peripheral blood mononuclear cells, obtained after pregnancy. The CDR3 region reads CASSGRAGTSPSYNEQFF. Here is the DNA: TGTGCCAGCAGCGGGAGGGCCGGGACTAGCCCCTCCTACAATGAGCAGTTCTTC.